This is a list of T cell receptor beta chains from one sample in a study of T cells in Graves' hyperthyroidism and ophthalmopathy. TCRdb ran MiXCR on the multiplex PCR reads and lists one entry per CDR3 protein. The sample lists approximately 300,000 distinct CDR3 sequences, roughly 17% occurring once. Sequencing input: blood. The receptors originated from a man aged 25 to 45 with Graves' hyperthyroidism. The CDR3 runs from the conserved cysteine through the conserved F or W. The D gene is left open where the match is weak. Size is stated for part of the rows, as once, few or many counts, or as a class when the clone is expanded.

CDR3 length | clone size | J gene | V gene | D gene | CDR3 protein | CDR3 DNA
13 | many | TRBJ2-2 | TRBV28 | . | CASFERNTGELFF | TGTGCCAGCTTCGAGAGGAACACCGGGGAGCTGTTTTTT
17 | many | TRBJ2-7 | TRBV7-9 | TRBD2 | CASSLRLAGEVFYEQYF | TGTGCCAGCAGCTTAAGACTAGCGGGAGAGGTATTCTACGAGCAGTACTTC
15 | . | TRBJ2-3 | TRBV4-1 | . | CASSQDLRTTDTQYF | TGCGCCAGCAGCCAAGATTTGCGAACCACAGATACGCAGTATTTT
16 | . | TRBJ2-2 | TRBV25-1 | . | CASSEFGGLRPGELFF | TGTGCCAGCAGTGAATTTGGGGGGCTGCGTCCCGGGGAGCTGTTTTTT
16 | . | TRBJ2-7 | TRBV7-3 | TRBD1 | CASSPAGTGDYYEQYF | TGTGCCAGCAGCCCAGCCGGGACAGGGGATTACTACGAGCAGTACTTC
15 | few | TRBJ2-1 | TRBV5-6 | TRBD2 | CASSTTSGRVDEQFF | TGTGCCAGCAGCACCACTAGCGGGAGGGTCGATGAGCAGTTCTTC
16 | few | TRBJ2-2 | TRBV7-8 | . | CASSYVGLSNTGELFF | TGTGCCAGCAGCTACGTAGGACTCTCGAACACCGGGGAGCTGTTTTTT
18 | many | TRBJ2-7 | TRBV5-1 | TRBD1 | CASSGGTGSVTPSYEQYF | TGCGCCAGCAGCGGAGGGACAGGGTCGGTCACACCCTCTTACGAGCAGTACTTC
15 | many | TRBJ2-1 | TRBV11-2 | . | CASSLDRGSYNEQFF | TGTGCCAGCAGCTTAGACAGGGGCTCCTACAATGAGCAGTTCTTC
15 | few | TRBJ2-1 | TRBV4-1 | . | CASSQVAPAGNEQFF | TGCGCCAGCAGCCAAGTTGCCCCAGCGGGCAATGAGCAGTTCTTC
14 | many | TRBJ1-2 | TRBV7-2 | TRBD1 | CASSSGQEAHGYTF | TGTGCCAGCAGCTCTGGACAGGAAGCCCATGGCTACACCTTC
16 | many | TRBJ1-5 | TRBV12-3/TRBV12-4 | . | CASSLAGTGRNQPQHF | TGTGCCAGCAGTTTAGCGGGTACAGGGAGAAATCAGCCCCAGCATTTT
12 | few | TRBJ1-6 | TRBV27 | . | CASSYHNSPLHF | TGTGCCAGCAGTTACCATAATTCACCCCTCCACTTT
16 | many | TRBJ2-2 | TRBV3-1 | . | CASSLAGGRTPGELFF | TGTGCCAGCAGCTTGGCCGGGGGACGAACACCCGGGGAGCTGTTTTTT
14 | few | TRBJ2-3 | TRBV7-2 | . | CASSLETSGHTQYF | TGTGCCAGCAGCTTAGAGACTAGTGGCCATACGCAGTATTTT
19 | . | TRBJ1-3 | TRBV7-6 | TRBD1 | CASSLEIGTATYSGNTIYF | TGTGCCAGCAGCTTAGAGATCGGGACAGCCACATACTCTGGAAACACCATATATTTT
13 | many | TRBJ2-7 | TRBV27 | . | CASSNGLPYEQYF | TGTGCCAGCAGTAACGGGTTGCCCTACGAGCAGTACTTC
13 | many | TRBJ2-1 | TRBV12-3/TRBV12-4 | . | CASSFHGNNEQFF | TGTGCCAGCAGTTTTCACGGGAACAATGAGCAGTTCTTC
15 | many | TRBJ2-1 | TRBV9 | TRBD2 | CASSVVASGYNEQFF | TGTGCCAGCAGCGTAGTAGCTAGCGGCTACAATGAGCAGTTCTTC
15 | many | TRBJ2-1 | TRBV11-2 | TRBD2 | CASSLSLAGRNEQFF | TGTGCCAGCAGCTTGTCCCTAGCGGGAAGAAATGAGCAGTTCTTC
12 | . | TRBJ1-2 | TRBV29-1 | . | CSVVDSNYGYTF | TGCAGCGTTGTTGACAGTAACTATGGCTACACCTTC
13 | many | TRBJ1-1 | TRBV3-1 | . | CASSQDWGTEAFF | TGTGCCAGCAGCCAAGATTGGGGTACTGAAGCTTTCTTT